This T cell receptor (beta chain) was sequenced in a study of blood T cell repertoires in COVID-19. Ages ranged from about 18 to 89 years, with residence in more than 20 US areas. Comments on this clone: Additional DNA sequences in this sample encode the identical CDR3.

The method was immunoSEQ multiplex PCR; TCRdb's version includes in-frame clones alone and lacks a portion of them. The repertoire consists of around 500,000 clones, with about 85% occurring once and the leading ten covering 6.5% to 8.5%. This sequence originates from a woman in her sixties or seventies who had recovered from COVID-19. The sequencing input was PBMCs or T cells enriched from blood (not recorded which).

The CDR3 DNA sequence: TGTGCCAGCAGCTTACGGGGGAGTGGAAACACCATATATTTT. Translated: CASSLRGSGNTIYF. The chain has TRBV7-2 and TRBJ1-3, with a possible D match to TRBD1 (5 bases). V lost 2 bases and J lost 3, with 8 bases in between. The CDR3 runs 14 residues. Germline CDR1 reads SGHTA; CDR2 reads FQGNSA.